Reported below is one TCR beta chain. A much larger clone lies one base from this, so it may be a read error. The entry originates in a study of blood T cells in healthy people across ages. Through a sample-barcoded 5' primer and a J-beta primer mix, a second PCR was run for 7 to 11 cycles. Each sample yielded at least 2.5 million CDR3-containing paired-end reads. In TCRdb, the 5' RACE reads were re-called with MiXCR into one record per CDR3 protein. The table has around 870,000 distinct CDR3 sequences, less than 35% seen once. This CDR3 comprises 16 residues. Germline CDR1 ENHRY, CDR2 SYGVKD. The specimen was blood. The TCR was taken from a woman of 80 years or more in good health. The chain has TRBV10-3 and TRBJ2-5; 12 positions match TRBD1. CDR3 region: CAVSEGTGGYQETQYF. In DNA form, the CDR3 reads TGTGCCGTCAGTGAAGGGACAGGGGGCTACCAAGAGACCCAGTACTTC.